This T cell receptor beta chain originates from a study of blood T cell repertoires in COVID-19. About the study: From the United States, Italy and Spain came samples of acute and convalescent COVID-19.

V dropped 6 bases and J dropped 4 bases, with 12 bases sitting between them. CDR1 and CDR2 (germline): LNHDA, SQIVND (reference sequence). The CDR3 runs to 14 residues. The method was immunoSEQ multiplex PCR; TCRdb's version includes in-frame clones alone and lacks a portion of them. The sample yields around 280,000 clones, roughly nine tenths seen once. Sequenced: peripheral blood. This sequence joins TRBV19 and TRBJ2-2; D perhaps matches TRBD2 (5 bases). The receptor was isolated from a woman aged 25 to 39 with COVID-19, enrolled during active disease. The CDR3 sequence: CASRREGFTGELFF. The CDR3 nucleotides read TGTGCCAGTAGACGGGAAGGGTTCACCGGGGAGCTGTTTTTT.